The 21 T cell receptor beta chains given below trace back to one sample, sequenced in a study of T cells in Graves' hyperthyroidism and ophthalmopathy. Amplified regions were TCR beta CDR3 sequences from RNA transcripts. Carried out on the TCR CDR3, a first-round RT-PCR used the HTBI primer set. TCRdb used MiXCR to reprocess the multiplex PCR reads, holding one entry per CDR3 protein. Of hundreds of thousands of distinct CDR3 sequences listed, 35% to 40% are singletons. Sequencing was carried out using blood. Source of these receptors: a man between 18 and 35 years old with Graves' hyperthyroidism.

This sequence joins TRBV5-4 and TRBJ1-5; unclear D gene. Trimming left V 3 bases short and J 9 bases short, with 7 bases between. This CDR3 spans 11 amino acids. Germline V gene lookup returns CDR1 SGHNT and CDR2 YYREEE (reference sequence). The CDR3 coding sequence is TGTGCCAGCAGCTCATTGCGGCCCCAGCATTTT. Protein product: CASSSLRPQHF. The entire variable domain, with the rest obtained from reference TRBV5-4 and TRBJ1-5, is as follows: ETGVTQSPTHLIKTRGQQVTLRCSSQSGHNTVSWYQQALGQGPQFIFQYYREEENGRGNFPPRFSGLQFPNYSSELNVNALELDDSALYLCASSSLRPQHFGDGTRLSIL.

This clonotype occurred many times. The rearrangement joins TRBV7-9 to TRBJ2-7, with a possible D match to TRBD1 (5 bases). The V end lost 5 bases, the J end lost 5 bases, and 16 bases lay between the germline ends. CDR3 length: 14 amino acids. Per germline, CDR1 SEHNR and CDR2 FQNEAQ (reference sequence). The CDR3 region has the DNA TGTGCCAGCAGCCCCAAATGGGCAGGGAACGAGCAGTACTTC. It specifies CASSPKWAGNEQYF. The full variable domain, rest sourced from reference TRBV7-9 and TRBJ2-7, is DTGVSQNPRHKITKRGQNVTFRCDPISEHNRLYWYRQTLGQGPEFLTYFQNEAQLEKSRLLSDRFSAERPKGSFSTLEIQRTEQGDSAMYLCASSPKWAGNEQYFGPGTRLTVT.

This clonotype was found many times. The V and J genes are TRBV7-2 and TRBJ2-7; TRBD1 matches 9 bases. Germline loops: CDR1 SGHTA, CDR2 FQGNSA. Losses at the gene ends were 5 bases for V and 4 bases for J; bases not matched to a gene: 6. The CDR3 is 14 residues long. CDR3 DNA: TGTGCCAGCAGCCCACCGGGACAGGGATACGAGCAGTACTTC. This sequence encodes CASSPPGQGYEQYF.

Of note for this clonotype: The junction differs from germline at one of its ends, possibly a read error. The chain joins TRBV19 to TRBJ1-5, with D possibly being TRBD1 (5 bases). The CDR3 consists of 16 residues. CDR1 is LNHDA and CDR2 is SQIVND in the germline V gene (reference sequence). The CDR3 loop is CASSIVWGRSSQPQHF. The CDR3 region has the DNA TGTGCCAGTAGTATTGTGTGGGGCCGGAGCAGTCAGCCCCAGCATTTT.

This clonotype was detected a few times. V usage is TRBV12-3 or TRBV12-4 and J usage is TRBJ2-5; D uncertain. This CDR3 contains 13 residues. V dropped 6 bases and J dropped 5 bases, with 13 bases sitting between them. The CDR3 sequence: CASRGQAGETQYF. The CDR3 DNA sequence: TGTGCCAGCAGGGGCCAGGCTGGGGAGACCCAGTACTTC.

J is TRBJ1-1 and V is TRBV7-9; D unclear. The CDR3 loop spans 13 amino acids. CDR1 is SEHNR, CDR2 FQNEAQ, per germline (reference sequence). V was trimmed by 7 bases and J by 3 bases, leaving 12 bases between them. The CDR3 coding sequence is TGTGCCAGCACCCCCTCTGGCGACACTGAAGCTTTCTTT. Its protein product is CASTPSGDTEAFF.

The J gene is TRBJ1-1, the V gene TRBV7-2, with D unresolved. CDR1 is SGHTA and CDR2 is FQGNSA in the germline V gene. The germline V and J ends were trimmed by 5 bases and 5 bases, with 15 bases remaining between them. This CDR3 comprises 14 residues. The chain's CDR3 is CASSQVGRGTEAFF. DNA of the CDR3: TGTGCCAGCAGCCAAGTGGGGAGAGGAACTGAAGCTTTCTTT.

This clonotype came up many times. One end of the junction does not line up with germline, which may come from a read error. The chain has TRBV5-1 and TRBJ2-7, with D possibly being TRBD2 (6 bases). Germline-derived CDR1 and CDR2 are SGHRS and YFSETQ. This CDR3 spans 12 amino acids. In DNA form, the CDR3 reads TGTGCCAGCAGCTTACGGGGGTACGAGCAGTACTTC. Protein sequence: CASSLRGYEQYF.

This clonotype has ten or more counts. The J gene is TRBJ2-2, the V gene TRBV25-1, with 11 bases fitting TRBD2. The CDR3 length is 15 residues. Germline V gives CDR1 MGHDK, CDR2 SYGVNS. V dropped 7 bases and J dropped 5; count of bases not matched to a gene: 6. CDR3 in amino acids: CASKLAGDWTGELFF. The CDR3 nucleotides read TGTGCCAGCAAACTAGCGGGAGATTGGACCGGGGAGCTGTTTTTT.

In its sample, this clonotype was seen a few times. V is TRBV29-1 and J is TRBJ2-3, with D maybe TRBD2 (6 bases). V lost 0 bases and J 7 bases, leaving 8 bases between the germline ends. Per germline, CDR1 SQVTM and CDR2 ANQGSEA. The CDR3 is made up of 12 amino acids. The CDR3 DNA reads as TGCAGCGTTGAAGAGGAGGGGTATACGCAGTATTTT. This codes for CSVEEEGYTQYF.

The rearrangement links TRBV2 to TRBJ2-5; D could derive from TRBD1 or TRBD2 (5 bases each). The DNA end is more similar to TRBJ2-7, so the J call may be wrong. The CDR3 loop spans 14 amino acids. Germline V gives CDR1 SNHLY, CDR2 FYNNEI. CDR3 bases: TGTGCCAGCAGAACCGGGACGGTGACCTACGAGCAGTACTTC. Its translation is CASRTGTVTYEQYF.

This clonotype was counted a few times. The rearrangement uses TRBV2 and TRBJ2-7; the D gene is possibly TRBD2 (5 bases). The CDR3 extends over 14 amino acids. The germline V and J ends were trimmed by 5 bases and 3 bases, with 14 bases remaining between them. CDR1 is SNHLY, CDR2 FYNNEI, per germline. This chain's CDR3 is CASSLKEGYYEQYF. The CDR3 DNA reads TGTGCCAGCAGTTTAAAAGAGGGCTACTACGAGCAGTACTTC.

The V call is TRBV7-9, the J call TRBJ1-4, with 7 bases matching TRBD1. The germline gives CDR1 SEHNR, CDR2 FQNEAQ (reference sequence). CDR3 length: 15 residues. V lost 4 bases, J lost 5 bases, and 7 bases stayed unmatched. The CDR3 sequence: CASSWPGQMNEKLFF. CDR3 nucleotide sequence: TGTGCCAGCAGCTGGCCGGGACAGATGAATGAAAAACTGTTTTTT.

This clonotype has a handful of counts. CDR3 in DNA: TGTGCCAGCAAGGAGGAGGGTGGGAACGAAAAACTGTTTTTT. Encoded protein: CASKEEGGNEKLFF. The rearrangement links TRBV6-5 to TRBJ1-4; D not certain. Germline V gives CDR1 MNHEY, CDR2 SVGAGI. The ends were cut back, 7 bases at V and 8 bases at J, with 17 bases in the middle. There are 14 residues in the CDR3.

This clonotype was counted once. V and J are TRBV30 and TRBJ1-6; D not resolved. V was cut by 3 bases and J by 14 bases, with 8 bases left in between. Germline assignment: CDR1 GTSNPN and CDR2 SVGIG (reference sequence). CDR3 length: 10 residues. This CDR3 reads CAWSEGTLHF. CDR3 nucleotide sequence: TGTGCCTGGAGCGAAGGAACCCTCCACTTT. Together with reference TRBV30 and TRBJ1-6, the CDR3 gives the full variable domain: SQTIHQWPATLVQPVGSPLSLECTVEGTSNPNLYWYRQAAGRGLQLLFYSVGIGQISSEVPQNLSASRPQDRQFILSSKKLLLSDSGFYLCAWSEGTLHFGNGTRLTVT.

This clonotype was detected ten times or more. The J gene is TRBJ2-7, the V gene TRBV5-1; D perhaps matches TRBD2 (5 bases). This CDR3 spans 12 amino acids. Per the germline V gene, CDR1 is SGHRS and CDR2 is YFSETQ. The V end lost 5 bases, the J end lost 2 bases, and 8 bases lay between the germline ends. CDR3 amino acids: CASRGGTYEQYF. The CDR3 DNA is TGCGCCAGCAGAGGAGGAACCTACGAGCAGTACTTC.

Of note for this clonotype: With only one base between it and a far larger clone, this is likely a read error. J is TRBJ2-6 and V is TRBV7-2; D unclear. V lost 1 base and J lost 5, with 3 bases in between. Germline V gene data show CDR1 as SGHTA and CDR2 as FQGNSA. This CDR3 has 13 amino acids. CDR3 sequence: CASSLGWANVLTF. In nucleotides, the CDR3 is TGTGCCAGCAGCTTAGGGTGGGCCAACGTCCTGACTTTC. The full variable domain, its missing parts supplied by reference TRBV7-2 and TRBJ2-6, is GAGVSQSPSNKVTEKGKDVELRCDPISGHTALYWYRQSLGQGLEFLIYFQGNSAPDKSGLPSDRFSAERTGGSVSTLTIQRTQQEDSAVYLCASSLGWANVLTFGAGSRLTVL.

Only a few counts were recorded for this clonotype. This chain uses TRBV20-1 with TRBJ2-5, with D perhaps given as TRBD1 or TRBD2 (5 bases each). Germline lookup yields CDR1 DFQATT and CDR2 SNEGSKA (reference sequence). V dropped 4 bases and J dropped 4 bases, with 10 bases sitting between them. The CDR3 totals 12 residues. The CDR3 DNA sequence: TGCAGTGCTAACCGGGACCGAGAGACCCAGTACTTC. This translates into CSANRDRETQYF.

As regards this clonotype: No conserved phenylalanine or tryptophan ends this CDR3, so it is likely a read error. It is unclear where the CDR3 begins or ends on the DNA, so no DNA is shown, and the CDR3 is as TCRdb lists it. The V call is TRBV6-9, the J call TRBJ2-7; TRBD1 reflects the table's D call only, with no check against the DNA. The CDR3 is made up of 9 amino acids, end residues included. CDR1 and CDR2 (germline): MNHGY, SVAAGI. CDR3 protein: CASSSAGTP.

The table lists this clonotype with many counts. The chain links TRBV24-1 to TRBJ2-5, with TRBD1 matching 7 bases. This CDR3 spans 14 amino acids. The V and J ends lost 10 bases and 2 bases, in that order; junction bases with no gene match: 9. Germline V CDR1 and CDR2: KGHDR, SFDVKD. The CDR3 spells CATGDRDSQETQYF. CDR3 bases: TGTGCCACAGGAGACCGGGACAGTCAAGAGACCCAGTACTTC.

This clonotype has only a few counts. This chain links TRBV7-8 with TRBJ2-2; D ambiguous. Looked up from germline, CDR1 is SGHVS and CDR2 is FQNEAQ. The CDR3 is 13 amino acids. V was trimmed by 6 bases and J by 5 bases, leaving 10 bases between them. The CDR3 protein is CASSRRTTGELFF. Written as DNA, the CDR3 is TGTGCCAGCAGTCGTCGGACGACCGGGGAGCTGTTTTTT.